Below are 14 T cell receptor beta chains sequenced from a single sample in a study of T cell responses to AZD1222 COVID-19 vaccine. The assay was immunoSEQ multiplex PCR, and TCRdb's table has in-frame clones only and misses some. Among fewer than 200,000 clones listed, roughly 92% were seen once. The input for sequencing was peripheral blood, taken on day 0 of AZD1222 vaccination. These TCRs come from an adult in good health.

This rearrangement joins TRBV7-3 to TRBJ2-1; D may correspond to TRBD1 or TRBD2 (5 bases each). Germline V CDR1 and CDR2: SGHTA, FQGTGA. This CDR3 has 15 residues. The V and J ends lost 5 bases and 4 bases respectively, with 15 bases between them. The CDR3 region has the DNA TGTGCCAGCAGCCCAGGGAGTTCAAAGTACAATGAGCAGTTCTTC. This translates into CASSPGSSKYNEQFF.

The rearrangement joins TRBV6-4 to TRBJ1-2, with 9 positions matching TRBD1. Germline-derived CDR1 and CDR2 are MRHNA and SNTAGT. The CDR3 runs to 14 residues. J was trimmed by 2 bases and V by 3 bases; bases with no gene match: 1. CDR3 protein: CASSDTGGNYGYTF. The CDR3 DNA reads TGTGCCAGCAGTGATACAGGGGGCAACTATGGCTACACCTTC.

The V and J genes are TRBV29-1 and TRBJ2-2, with TRBD1 matching over 9 bases. Germline loops: CDR1 SQVTM, CDR2 ANQGSEA. V trimming: 4 bases; J trimming: 15 bases; junction bases outside the gene matches: 6. This CDR3 region has 11 residues. CDR3 amino acids: CSVVGTGWVFF. The CDR3 region has the DNA TGCAGCGTTGTCGGGACAGGGTGGGTGTTTTTT.

This clone was recorded once. The chain carries TRBV11-3 and TRBJ2-1, with 8 bases that match TRBD2. There are 16 residues in the CDR3. V shed 5 bases, J shed 0 bases, and the junction held 6 bases outside the gene matches. CDR1 and CDR2 from the germline V gene are SGHNT and YENEEA. DNA of the CDR3: TGTGCCAGCAGCCGGGGGGGCCGGAGCTCCTACAATGAGCAGTTCTTC. It codes for CASSRGGRSSYNEQFF.

The chain couples TRBV6-8 to TRBJ2-2; 8 positions agree with TRBD1. V lost 5 bases, J lost 7 bases, and 9 bases stayed unmatched. Looked up from germline, CDR1 is MNHGY and CDR2 is SAAAGT. The CDR3 is 15 residues long. CDR3 loop: CASSGQDRADGELFF. The CDR3 DNA reads as TGTGCCAGCAGTGGGCAGGACAGGGCAGACGGGGAGCTGTTTTTT.

The rearrangement joins TRBV18 to TRBJ2-5; D not certain. In germline, CDR1 is KGHSH, CDR2 LQKENI. Trimming removed 1 base from V and 4 bases from J, with 7 bases in between. The CDR3 runs 13 residues. The CDR3 sequence: CASSPQGRETQYF. The CDR3, as DNA: TGTGCCAGCTCACCACAAGGCAGAGAGACCCAGTACTTC.

This chain uses TRBV6-4 with TRBJ2-1; 7 positions match TRBD2. J gave up 5 bases and V 2 bases, and 9 bases lay outside the gene matches. The CDR3 consists of 16 residues. Germline assignment: CDR1 MRHNA and CDR2 SNTAGT. CDR3 amino acids: CASSDQFGGLDNEQFF. For the CDR3, the DNA is TGTGCCAGCAGTGACCAGTTCGGGGGGTTGGACAATGAGCAGTTCTTC.

V gene TRBV11-1 combines with J gene TRBJ2-5; 9 bases fit TRBD2. V dropped 0 bases and J dropped 4; count of bases not matched to a gene: 12. Germline-derived CDR1 and CDR2 are SGHAT and FQDESV (reference sequence). The length of the CDR3 is 18 residues. CDR3 protein: CASSLAGSGGAVGETQYF. The CDR3 bases are TGTGCCAGCAGCTTAGCAGGTAGCGGGGGAGCCGTGGGAGAGACCCAGTACTTC.

The chain links TRBV3-1 (or the pseudogene TRBV3-2) to TRBJ2-1; 8 positions match TRBD2. This CDR3 is built from 19 residues. The germline CDR1 and CDR2 sequences are LGHDT and YNNKEL (reference sequence). J was trimmed by 6 bases and V by 4 bases; bases with no gene match: 20. This CDR3 is CASSLFGLAGKRGRNEQFF. CDR3 in DNA: TGTGCCAGCAGCCTGTTCGGACTAGCAGGGAAGAGGGGTCGCAATGAGCAGTTCTTC.

The chain links TRBV27 to TRBJ1-5, with TRBD1 as a possible D gene (6 bases). Germline V lookup: CDR1 MNHEY, CDR2 SMNVEV (reference sequence). The CDR3 contains 15 residues. V lost 3 bases and J lost 2, with 11 bases in between. CDR3 sequence reads: CASSFQGSGNQPQHF. The CDR3 bases are TGTGCCAGCAGTTTCCAGGGGAGCGGCAATCAGCCCCAGCATTTT.

This clone was detected once. This sequence joins TRBV27 and TRBJ2-1; tentatively, D is TRBD1 (7 bases). The germline gives CDR1 MNHEY, CDR2 SMNVEV (reference sequence). This CDR3 spans 17 amino acids. V was cut by 5 bases and J by 4 bases, with 21 bases left in between. DNA of the CDR3: TGTGCCAGCAGTCGCGACCCCCGACAGGGACTTTACAATGAGCAGTTCTTC. This codes for CASSRDPRQGLYNEQFF.

The gene calls are TRBV2 and TRBJ2-7; the D gene is possibly TRBD2 (5 bases). The V and J ends lost 8 bases and 0 bases respectively, with 17 bases between them. The CDR3 spans 15 residues. Germline CDR1 reads SNHLY; CDR2 reads FYNNEI. Here the CDR3 DNA reads TGTGCCAGCCGCCTAAGAAGCGGTCCCTCCTACGAGCAGTACTTC. It translates to CASRLRSGPSYEQYF.

The V and J genes are TRBV15 and TRBJ2-2, with 10 bases identical to TRBD1. Germline V CDR1 and CDR2: LNHNV, YYDKDF (reference sequence). The V and J ends lost 5 bases and 8 bases, in that order; junction bases with no gene match: 11. This CDR3 is built from 16 residues. The CDR3 protein is CATSLSDRGVQGELFF. The CDR3, as DNA: TGTGCCACCAGCCTTTCGGACAGGGGGGTACAGGGGGAGCTGTTTTTT.

V and J are TRBV27 and TRBJ2-7, with TRBD1 matching 10 bases. J gave up 7 bases and V 5 bases, and 8 bases lay outside the gene matches. The CDR3 totals 14 residues. CDR1 and CDR2 (germline): MNHEY, SMNVEV (reference sequence). CDR3 residues: CASSPGQGFWEQYF. DNA for the CDR3: TGTGCCAGCAGTCCGGGACAGGGGTTCTGGGAGCAGTACTTC.